The subject of this entry is one TCR beta chain. Its target is not known. Treatment reported: around 19 received Ad26.COV2.S at low or high dose, single or two shots; 5 received placebo; per-sample allocation not given. Day 63 after the first vaccine or placebo injection was the time point for sampling. The data belong to a study of Ad26.COV2.S vaccination and SARS-CoV-2 variants. Looking at the study overall: Enrolled in COV1001, the donor was in the Ad26.COV2.S trial arm, which received the vaccine. Whole-study results and caveats: Spike-specific TCR breadth ran higher among vaccine recipients than placebo recipients. Substantial breadth in spike-specific CD8+ and CD4+ T cell responses was reportedly seen after vaccination.

Germline V lookup: CDR1 LNHDA, CDR2 SQIVND (reference sequence). Trimming cost V 5 bases and J 8 bases; bases outside gene matches: 5. This CDR3 is built from 13 residues. Some clones are missing from TCRdb's copy, which holds only in-frame ones; the method was immunoSEQ multiplex PCR. The sample includes about 400,000 clones, 88% seen only once; the top ten take roughly 3%. The chain employs TRBV19 and TRBJ1-2; 10 bases match TRBD1. Specimen: peripheral blood, collected in a trial of Ad26.COV2.S vaccine versus placebo. This sequence was found in a person aged 18-60 years who received the Ad26.COV2.S COVID-19 vaccine or a placebo. In nucleotides, the CDR3 is TGTGCCAGTAGTCCCGGGACAGGGGCCGGCTACACCTTC. Its protein is CASSPGTGAGYTF.